This note documents a single T cell receptor (beta chain) sequence. Its antigen is as yet unknown. Germline CDR1 is MNHNY and CDR2 is SVGAGI (reference sequence). The CDR3 loop spans 15 amino acids. Trimming removed 6 bases from V and 1 base from J; junction bases left unmatched: 7. These data originate in a study of cytotoxic CD8 clonotypes in ibrutinib-treated CLL. Overall study context: It was after a median approximately eleven months of treatment, range 6 to 36, that response samples were taken. Study conclusions and caveats: Private clonotypes, not public ones, expanded at ibrutinib response. Clonality (at baseline) was higher than in age-matched healthy donors and tracked circulating CD8+ T-cell counts.

Depth targeted 1 in 200,000 to 1 in 1 million T cells, averaging 10x coverage per clonotype. Produced via immunoSEQ multiplex PCR; TCRdb's table is partial and in-frame only. The sample consists of tens of thousands of clones, 90% of them appearing once. This receptor was taken from a human donor with chronic lymphocytic leukemia. Specimen: PBMCs, collected after 12 months of ibrutinib treatment. The chain uses TRBV6-6 and TRBJ2-3; 7 bases are shared with TRBD1. The CDR3 region is CASSTYGTGTDTQYF. Here the CDR3 DNA reads TGTGCCAGCAGCACATATGGGACAGGCACAGATACGCAGTATTTT.